Below, 9 T cell receptor beta chains from the same sample are listed, as sequenced in a study of T cell repertoires in aging, cancer and after chemotherapy. TCR beta rearrangements were amplified from peripheral blood genomic DNA. A mixed TRB-A/B primer pool amplified rearranged TRB by multiplex touch-down PCR. TCRdb reprocessed the multiplex PCR reads via MiXCR and lists one record per CDR3 protein. The table lists 9,500 to 15,000 distinct CDR3 sequences, approximately 30% of them singletons, with around 10% in the top ten. The sequencing input was blood. These TCRs come from a human donor in good health. The donor label of this sample is uncertain.

Written as DNA, the CDR3 is TGCAGCGTTGGATGGCAGAACACTGAAGCTTTCTTT. Translated: CSVGWQNTEAFF. The J gene is TRBJ1-1, the V gene TRBV29-1; D is unresolved. The CDR3 is 12 residues long. The germline CDR1 and CDR2 sequences are SQVTM and ANQGSEA. Trimming stripped 4 bases from V and 1 base from J, with 7 bases between.

This clonotype was counted only a few times. The rearrangement joins TRBV6-1 to TRBJ1-5; possibly TRBD1 for D (5 bases). This CDR3 is built from 14 residues. V was clipped by 8 bases and J by 2 bases, with 13 bases between them. Per germline, CDR1 MNHNS and CDR2 SASEGT. CDR3 DNA sequence: TGTGCCAGCCGGGGGGTAGGGGGCAATCAGCCCCAGCATTTT. This codes for CASRGVGGNQPQHF.

This clonotype was detected a few times. The chain employs TRBV19 and TRBJ1-1; tentative D call: TRBD1 (6 bases). The V end lost 5 bases, the J end lost 1 base, and 11 bases lay between the germline ends. The germline V gene encodes CDR1 LNHDA and CDR2 SQIVND (reference sequence). The CDR3 totals 14 residues. CDR3 nucleotide sequence: TGTGCCAGTAGTCGAGTGACAGGGAACACTGAAGCTTTCTTT. It codes for CASSRVTGNTEAFF.

J is TRBJ2-6 and V is TRBV18; D perhaps matches TRBD2 (5 bases). Germline V gene data show CDR1 as KGHSH and CDR2 as LQKENI. Trimming removed 0 bases from V and 4 bases from J, with 10 bases in between. This CDR3 contains 16 residues. This chain's CDR3 is CASSPPRGYGANVLTF. The DNA of the CDR3 is TGTGCCAGCTCACCACCAAGAGGGTACGGGGCCAACGTCCTGACTTTC.

The V gene is TRBV20-1, the J gene TRBJ1-3; D perhaps matches TRBD1 (5 bases). Looked up from germline, CDR1 is DFQATT and CDR2 is SNEGSKA (reference sequence). The V gene lost 6 bases and the J gene lost 6 bases, with 12 bases spanning the gap. The CDR3 is 12 residues long. This CDR3 is CSAPGRENTIYF. The CDR3 DNA reads TGCAGTGCCCCAGGGAGGGAAAACACCATATATTTT.

CDR3 coding DNA: TGTGCCAGCAGCTCACGTAGGGGCTCCCGTGACTACGAGCAGTACTTC. Its translation is CASSSRRGSRDYEQYF. The chain employs TRBV5-6 and TRBJ2-7; weak D call: TRBD1 (5 bases). Trimming took off 3 bases at V and 3 bases at J, with 19 bases between the two ends. Looked up from germline, CDR1 is SGHDT and CDR2 is YYEEEE. The CDR3 runs to 16 residues.

The rearrangement joins TRBV5-1 to TRBJ2-4; 9 nucleotides line up with TRBD1. CDR1 is SGHRS, CDR2 YFSETQ, per germline. This CDR3 has 17 residues. V shed 4 bases, J shed 7 bases, and the junction held 15 bases outside the gene matches. CDR3: CASSMTGGLGYGNIQYF. The CDR3 nucleotides are TGCGCCAGCAGCATGACAGGGGGTTTAGGTTACGGTAACATTCAGTACTTC.

The chain employs TRBV7-2 and TRBJ1-5; no firm D call. Deletions cut 2 bases from V and 0 bases from J, with 8 bases between. Germline values: CDR1 SGHTA, CDR2 FQGNSA. CDR3 size: 15 residues. DNA of the CDR3: TGTGCCAGCAGCTTACAAAAGGGTAGCAATCAGCCCCAGCATTTT. Its protein is CASSLQKGSNQPQHF.

This clonotype is termed medium-sized. The rearrangement uses TRBV29-1 and TRBJ2-2, with TRBD2 matching over 11 bases. The CDR3 is 17 residues long. With V trimmed by 1 base and J by 0 bases, 4 bases remained unmatched. CDR1 and CDR2 from the germline V gene are SQVTM and ANQGSEA. The CDR3 protein is CSVEGLAGGSNTGELFF. Here the CDR3 DNA reads TGCAGCGTTGAAGGGCTAGCGGGGGGATCGAACACCGGGGAGCTGTTTTTT.